These 13 T cell receptor beta chains were sequenced from one sample in a study of neurological immune-mediated disorders. Sample time point: longitudinal time-point 3. TCRdb passed the 5' RACE reads through MiXCR, listing each CDR3 protein once. The profile shows more than 75,000 distinct CDR3 sequences, about 4.3% of them singletons. The sequenced sample consisted of PBMCs. These receptor sequences come from an older woman with multiple sclerosis.

This clonotype was found many times. This chain joins TRBV6-5 and TRBJ1-1; no clear D gene. The CDR3 spans 12 residues. The V end was cut by 7 bases, the J end by 0 bases, with 6 bases between. Germline V gene sequence: CDR1 MNHEY, CDR2 SVGAGI. CDR3 nucleotides: TGTGCCAGCATTAATCTGAACACTGAAGCTTTCTTT. Translated, it gives CASINLNTEAFF.

This clonotype was seen many times. This chain joins TRBV10-3 and TRBJ2-5; 9 bases are a match to TRBD2. The V gene end was trimmed by 0 bases and the J gene end by 5 bases; junction bases not matched to a gene: 7. Germline loops: CDR1 ENHRY, CDR2 SYGVKD. The CDR3 covers 16 residues. CDR3 sequence (DNA): TGTGCCATCAGTGAGTCATCGCGGGGGGGCCGGGAGACCCAGTACTTC. It codes for CAISESSRGGRETQYF.

This clonotype was picked up many times. This chain connects TRBV14 to TRBJ2-4; D not certain. Trimming left V 4 bases short and J 6 bases short, with 16 bases between. The length of the CDR3 is 15 residues. Germline V gene lookup returns CDR1 SGHDN and CDR2 FVKESK. CDR3 coding DNA: TGTGCCAGCAGCCCCGCCTTGGGTTCGGGAAACATTCAGTACTTC. Its protein is CASSPALGSGNIQYF.

This clonotype was counted ten times or more. The chain is built from TRBV12-3 or TRBV12-4 and TRBJ1-3; D is ambiguous. Trimming took off 3 bases at V and 3 bases at J, with 9 bases between the two ends. CDR3 length equals 14 residues. The CDR3: CASSFWSDGNTIYF. The DNA for the CDR3 is TGTGCCAGCAGTTTTTGGTCAGATGGAAACACCATATATTTT.

This clonotype was observed many times. The V call is TRBV28, the J call TRBJ1-5; D remains unclear. V was trimmed by 3 bases and J by 4 bases, leaving 4 bases between them. Germline assignment: CDR1 MDHEN and CDR2 SYDVKM. CDR3 size: 12 residues. The CDR3 protein is CASSLGNQPQHF. The CDR3 DNA sequence: TGTGCCAGCAGTTTGGGGAATCAGCCCCAGCATTTT. Filled out from reference TRBV28 and TRBJ1-5, the complete variable domain reads DVKVTQSSRYLVKRTGEKVFLECVQDMDHENMFWYRQDPGLGLRLIYFSYDVKMKEKGDIPEGYSVSREKKERFSLILESASTNQTSMYLCASSLGNQPQHFGDGTRLSIL.

This clonotype was observed many times. The V call is TRBV6-2 or TRBV6-3, the J call TRBJ1-5, with D possibly being TRBD1 (5 bases). Germline-derived CDR1 and CDR2 are MNHEY and SVGEGT. V lost 0 bases and J lost 11, with 8 bases in between. CDR3 length equals 12 residues. CDR3 coding DNA: TGTGCCAGCAGTTACTCGACGGGGGCCCAGCATTTT. Its protein is CASSYSTGAQHF.

This clonotype was seen at least ten times. The chain is built from TRBV12-3 or TRBV12-4 and TRBJ2-1; D is possibly TRBD2 (6 bases). V shed 1 base and J shed 8 bases, with 12 bases lying between them. This CDR3 has 14 amino acids. The CDR3 nucleotides read TGTGCCAGCAGTTTAGGGTTAGGGAGGCATGAGCAGTTCTTC. The encoded protein is CASSLGLGRHEQFF.

The V gene is TRBV5-8, the J gene TRBJ2-7; TRBD2 matches at 9 bases. The length of the CDR3 is 14 residues. CDR1 and CDR2 from the germline V gene are SGHTS and YDEGEE. V trimming: 1 base; J trimming: 4 bases; junction bases outside the gene matches: 3. DNA of the CDR3: TGTGCCAGCAGCTTGTCTAGCGGGGAGTACGAGCAGTACTTC. Its translation: CASSLSSGEYEQYF.

This clonotype has a count of ten or more. The chain joins TRBV28 to TRBJ1-2, with 7 bases aligning to TRBD1. There are 10 residues in the CDR3. V shed 11 bases, J shed 8 bases, and the junction held 5 bases outside the gene matches. Germline loops: CDR1 MDHEN, CDR2 SYDVKM. In DNA form, the CDR3 reads TGTGCCGTTCAGGGGGACGGCTACACCTTC. It translates to CAVQGDGYTF.

This clonotype was counted many times. The chain combines TRBV28 with TRBJ2-3; D might be TRBD2 (5 bases). Germline values: CDR1 MDHEN, CDR2 SYDVKM. Trimming cost V 4 bases and J 2 bases, with 13 bases left between them. The CDR3 spans 15 residues. The CDR3 spells CASSWGAPPTDTQYF. The CDR3, as DNA: TGTGCCAGCAGTTGGGGAGCCCCCCCCACAGATACGCAGTATTTT.

Many counts were recorded for this clonotype. The CDR3 DNA reads TGCGCCAGCAGCGTAACCGAGGGGGCTACTAACTACGAGCAGTACTTC. As protein: CASSVTEGATNYEQYF. V gene TRBV5-1 combines with J gene TRBJ2-7; TRBD1 matches 7 bases. The CDR3 is made up of 16 amino acids. Germline V gives CDR1 SGHRS, CDR2 YFSETQ. The ends lost 4 bases at V and 3 bases at J; junction bases unmatched: 13.

This clonotype was observed a handful of times. CDR3: CASSLDRGLNEKLFF. CDR3 nucleotides: TGTGCCAGCAGTTTAGACAGGGGACTAAATGAAAAACTGTTTTTT. The genes are TRBV27 and TRBJ1-4, with TRBD1 matching 8 bases. Germline trimming cut 2 bases from V and 5 bases from J; bases unmatched to any gene: 4. The CDR3 is 15 residues long. The germline V gene encodes CDR1 MNHEY and CDR2 SMNVEV (reference sequence). The variable domain in full, completed from reference TRBV27 and TRBJ1-4, reads EAQVTQNPRYLITVTGKKLTVTCSQNMNHEYMSWYRQDPGLGLRQIYYSMNVEVTDKGDVPEGYKVSRKEKRNFPLILESPSPNQTSLYFCASSLDRGLNEKLFFGSGTQLSVL.

Concerning this clonotype itself: With a much larger clone just one base away, this may be a read error. This chain joins TRBV12-3 or TRBV12-4 and TRBJ2-2; D unclear. Trimming took 1 base from V and 9 from J, leaving 12 bases between them. The CDR3 loop spans 14 amino acids. The CDR3 sequence: CASSLGVRTWELFF. The DNA of the CDR3 is TGTGCCAGCAGTTTAGGGGTCCGAACCTGGGAGCTGTTTTTT.